This TCR beta chain is drawn from a study of blood T cell repertoires in COVID-19. The overall study: Whether acute or convalescent, the COVID-19 samples came from the United States, Italy and Spain. Sources were T cells, B-cell-depleted T cells, or PBMCs; the material itself was cDNA or gDNA.

The V gene's germline CDR1 is MNHEY and CDR2 SMNVEV (reference sequence). The CDR3 runs 13 residues. Trimming stripped 3 bases from V and 4 bases from J, with 9 bases between. In the original analysis: Estimated nucleated cell counts came from reference gene primer amplification. The protocol was immunoSEQ multiplex PCR, while the TCRdb copy is restricted to in-frame clones and leaves out a portion. That table gives V, J and clone size, and the DNA gave D and trimming. The table includes 270,000 or so clones, roughly nine tenths detected once. Those enrolled in Seattle joined during active infection and were followed longitudinally afterward.

The material sequenced was peripheral blood. V usage is TRBV27 and J usage is TRBJ1-1; maybe TRBD1 (5 bases). The origin of this receptor is a woman aged 25 to 45 with COVID-19, enrolled during active disease. Here the CDR3 reads CASSFSGITEAFF. CDR3 bases: TGTGCCAGCAGTTTTTCAGGGATCACTGAAGCTTTCTTT.